This paragraph reports one TCR beta chain. What it binds is unknown. The study reverse transcribed the entire isolated RNA, so it sequenced expressed TCRB transcripts. The repertoire was sequenced with immunoSEQ multiplex PCR; TCRdb's copy has only in-frame clones and lacks some. This sample carries approximately 41,000 clones, around 63% of them seen once, and the ten largest clones take less than 2%. V trimming: 4 bases; J trimming: 4 bases; junction bases outside the gene matches: 7. The CDR3 loop spans 15 amino acids. Per the germline V gene, CDR1 is SNHLY and CDR2 is FYNNEI. These data come from a study of beta chain features in type 1 diabetes. General study points: The study found moderately but significantly shorter TCRB CDR3s in all four CD4+ subsets of Type 1 diabetes patients.

This receptor was taken from a man aged 30 to 39 with type 1 diabetes. Some clones in this sample may be carry-over from other donors' samples. The chain couples TRBV2 to TRBJ2-3; 8 bases fit TRBD2. The sample was Tregs from blood. CDR3 nucleotides: TGTGCCAGCAGTGCTGAGCGGGGGAGCGCAGATACGCAGTATTTT. Translating gives CASSAERGSADTQYF.